This T cell receptor (beta chain) was recovered during a study of OX40 agonist ivuxolimab in advanced cancers. General study points: Nonresponders included some who also had low normalized T-cell clonal expansion. At doses 0.1 to 3.0 mg/kg, CD4+ and CD8+ clones expanded. Patients who responded partially at 0.1-3.0 mg/kg showed clonal expansion ranking among the lowest.

This clone has a single count. The antigen remains undetermined. Measured with immunoSEQ multiplex PCR; TCRdb has only the in-frame clones, and not every one. The repertoire includes tens of thousands of clones, 89% of them detected once, and over 10% sits in the top ten. Germline assignment: CDR1 SGHDT and CDR2 YYEEEE. The CDR3 has 14 residues. V shed 3 bases, J shed 7 bases, and the junction held 7 bases outside the gene matches. The origin of this receptor is an adult with an advanced solid tumor such as melanoma, head and neck, liver or kidney cancer. Sequenced material: CD4+ or CD8+ T cells sorted from blood, taken in a trial of the OX40 agonist ivuxolimab. The chain employs TRBV5-6 and TRBJ2-7, with 10 bases that match TRBD1. The DNA of the CDR3 is TGTGCCAGCAGCTCCGGGACAGGGGCGTGGGAGCAGTACTTC. It encodes CASSSGTGAWEQYF.